This TCR beta chain was recorded in a study of lymphopenia after photon versus proton radiotherapy. General study results and limits: Proton therapy kept repertoires fairly stable, unlike photons, which gained effector/memory cells. Post-nadir diversity loss with photons came from oligoclonal expansion, particularly CD8+ Temra cells. Only patients who died were analyzed for survival; proton advantage is unproven. Larger post-nadir TCR diversity loss correlated inversely with survival in deceased patients.

The CDR3 has 15 residues. Germline V gene sequence: CDR1 SGHTA, CDR2 FQGTGA. V lost 4 bases, J lost 4 bases, and 6 bases stayed unmatched. Assay: immunoSEQ multiplex PCR; the TCRdb copy retains only in-frame clones and omits some. The sample contains 40,000 to 45,000 clones, 86% of which appear only once. This clone was found once. Its target is unknown. The clonotype comes from an older woman with pancreatic cancer. Some clones in this sample may be carry-over from other donors' samples. The chain recombines TRBV7-3 with TRBJ2-1; 8 bases agree with TRBD2. The sample consisted of peripheral blood, taken from a patient treated with proton-based radiotherapy. CDR3 amino acids: CASSYTSGRYNEQFF. The CDR3 DNA reads TGTGCCAGCAGCTATACTAGCGGCAGGTACAATGAGCAGTTCTTC.